This entry lists 9 T cell receptor beta chains sequenced from one sample in a study of shared clonotypes between healthy human individuals. Assay used: immunoSEQ multiplex PCR; TCRdb lists only in-frame clones, some missing. This sample has fewer than 550,000 clones, with over 75% found just once. The sequencing sample was made of PBMCs. These receptor sequences come from a woman aged 40 to 50 in good health. Some clones in this sample may be carry-over from other donors' samples.

The chain uses TRBV27 and TRBJ2-1; D is perhaps TRBD2 (5 bases). V lost 7 bases and J lost 2, with 15 bases in between. Germline CDR1 reads MNHEY; CDR2 reads SMNVEV (reference sequence). This CDR3 comprises 15 residues. The CDR3: CASTQGRTPYNEQFF. CDR3 nucleotides: TGTGCCAGCACCCAAGGGAGAACCCCCTACAATGAGCAGTTCTTC.

The V call is TRBV28, the J call TRBJ2-2, with D perhaps matching TRBD1 (6 bases). The V gene lost 5 bases and the J gene lost 6 bases, with 13 bases spanning the gap. CDR1 and CDR2 (germline): MDHEN, SYDVKM. The CDR3 length is 14 residues. The CDR3 sequence is CASSITGISGELFF. The CDR3 coding sequence is TGTGCCAGCAGTATTACAGGGATCTCCGGGGAGCTGTTTTTT.

This clone was seen a handful of times. The rearrangement joins TRBV30 to TRBJ2-7, with 10 bases fitting TRBD1. This CDR3 contains 15 residues. V lost 1 base, J lost 5 bases, and 8 bases stayed unmatched. CDR1 and CDR2 (germline): GTSNPN, SVGIG (reference sequence). CDR3 nucleotide sequence: TGTGCCTGGAGTGGCCCCGGGACAGGGGATAACGAGCAGTACTTC. This translates into CAWSGPGTGDNEQYF.

This CDR3 is CASSEGLTDYNEQFF. CDR3 in DNA: TGTGCCAGCAGTGAAGGACTCACCGATTACAATGAGCAGTTCTTC. This chain links TRBV2 with TRBJ2-1; D gene unclear. V lost 1 base and J 4 bases, leaving 11 bases between the germline ends. This CDR3 has 15 amino acids. The germline gives CDR1 SNHLY, CDR2 FYNNEI.

This sequence joins TRBV27 and TRBJ2-7, with D perhaps matching TRBD1 (7 bases). The CDR3 extends over 14 amino acids. Trimming shortened V by 2 bases and J by 2 bases, and 10 bases separated the two germline ends. Germline V gives CDR1 MNHEY, CDR2 SMNVEV (reference sequence). CDR3 bases: TGTGCCAGCAGTTTAGCCAGGGGGGCCTACGAGCAGTACTTC. Translating gives CASSLARGAYEQYF.

This chain links TRBV19 with TRBJ2-2, with 8 bases identical to TRBD2. This CDR3 region has 13 residues. Germline CDR1 reads LNHDA; CDR2 reads SQIVND (reference sequence). The V gene end was trimmed by 6 bases and the J gene end by 6 bases; junction bases not matched to a gene: 3. CDR3 region: CASSGTSAGELFF. The CDR3 DNA follows: TGTGCCAGTAGCGGGACTAGTGCCGGGGAGCTGTTTTTT.

This clone has only a few counts. This chain connects TRBV4-2 to TRBJ2-2, with 13 bases that match TRBD2. The CDR3 runs 16 residues. The J segment lost 5 bases and the V segment lost 7 bases, leaving 7 bases of the junction unmatched. Germline CDR1 LGHNA, CDR2 YNFKEQ. CDR3 loop: CASMTGLAGETGELFF. The CDR3 bases are TGTGCCAGCATGACTGGACTAGCGGGAGAAACCGGGGAGCTGTTTTTT.

This clone was picked up a small number of times. This chain uses TRBV27 with TRBJ1-2; the D is unclear. This CDR3 is 15 amino acids long. CDR1 and CDR2 (germline): MNHEY, SMNVEV (reference sequence). V lost 6 bases, J lost 7 bases, and 21 bases lay in between. The CDR3 DNA reads as TGTGCCAGCAGCCCCGGACGGTGGGATCCTCGTGGCTACACCTTC. Its translation is CASSPGRWDPRGYTF.

A single count supports this clone. The chain has TRBV2 and TRBJ2-3, with TRBD2 matching 9 bases. The V and J ends lost 6 bases and 0 bases, in that order; junction bases with no gene match: 7. Germline CDR1 is SNHLY and CDR2 is FYNNEI. The CDR3 totals 16 residues. The CDR3 here is CASSRGLALSTDTQYF. As DNA, the CDR3 is TGTGCCAGCAGCCGGGGACTAGCACTGAGCACAGATACGCAGTATTTT.